These 18 T cell receptor beta chains originate from one sample sequenced in a study of metastatic and nonmetastatic thyroid tumors. TCRdb re-analyzed the PCR reads using MiXCR. Here the sample spans 5,500 to 6,500 clones, around a third being singletons. Prior to thyroid surgery, none of the patients had received any treatment. Sequencing used tumor tissue. The receptors come from a male donor with papillary thyroid cancer or a benign thyroid nodule (not recorded which). Some clones in this sample may be carry-over from other donors' samples.

This clone has a handful of counts. The J gene is TRBJ2-7, the V gene TRBV19; TRBD2 is a possible D gene (5 bases). Germline values: CDR1 LNHDA, CDR2 SQIVND (reference sequence). This CDR3 region has 13 residues. The V gene lost 2 bases and the J gene lost 4 bases, with 9 bases spanning the gap. CDR3 in amino acids: CASSISPGYEQYF. As DNA, the CDR3 is TGTGCCAGTAGTATAAGCCCGGGGTACGAGCAGTACTTC.

This clone is deemed large (0.1 to 1%). This rearrangement joins TRBV20-1 to TRBJ1-6, with 7 bases fitting TRBD1. The CDR3 length is 13 residues. Germline CDR1 reads DFQATT; CDR2 reads SNEGSKA (reference sequence). Trimming cost V 3 bases and J 13 bases; bases outside gene matches: 9. CDR3 DNA sequence: TGCAGTGCTAGTCCGACAGGGATGGGCCCCCTCCACTTT. The encoded protein is CSASPTGMGPLHF.

The chain carries TRBV11-2 and TRBJ1-5, with D possibly TRBD1 on 5 matching bases. CDR3 size: 15 residues. The V gene lost 5 bases and the J gene lost 1 base, with 12 bases spanning the gap. Germline V lookup: CDR1 SGHAT, CDR2 FQNNGV. CDR3 loop: CASSQGRISNQPQHF. CDR3 nucleotide sequence: TGTGCCAGCAGCCAGGGACGGATAAGCAATCAGCCCCAGCATTTT.

Comment on this clone: The junction shows a germline mismatch at one end, possibly a read error. The gene calls are TRBV20-1 and TRBJ2-3, with 8 bases aligning to TRBD2. Germline loops: CDR1 DFQATT, CDR2 SNEGSKA (reference sequence). CDR3 length equals 14 residues. The CDR3 sequence is CSAREGGSGTWGRF. The CDR3, as DNA: TGCAGTGCTAGAGAGGGTGGTAGCGGGACCTGGGGGCGTTTT.

J is TRBJ1-2 and V is TRBV20-1, with D hard to call. Germline V gene data show CDR1 as DFQATT and CDR2 as SNEGSKA (reference sequence). Trimming took 0 bases from V and 2 from J, leaving 10 bases between them. CDR3 size: 14 residues. The CDR3 sequence is CSARDRSRNYGYTF. The CDR3 coding sequence is TGCAGTGCTAGAGATAGGAGTAGAAACTATGGCTACACCTTC.

This clone is categorized as medium-sized. J is TRBJ1-1 and V is TRBV6-8; D not resolved. CDR3 length equals 15 residues. Germline assignment: CDR1 MNHGY and CDR2 SAAAGT. Trimming shortened V by 10 bases and J by 1 base, and 19 bases separated the two germline ends. The CDR3 sequence: CATHSGRLQNTEAFF. For the CDR3, the DNA is TGTGCCACCCATTCCGGGAGACTCCAGAACACTGAAGCTTTCTTT.

The rearrangement joins TRBV20-1 to TRBJ2-1; D gene uncertain. The CDR3 extends over 15 amino acids. The V and J ends lost 5 bases and 3 bases respectively, with 17 bases between them. Germline-derived CDR1 and CDR2 are DFQATT and SNEGSKA (reference sequence). CDR3 nucleotides: TGCAGTGCTGGGCGGACCAAACCCCTCTACAATGAGCAGTTCTTC. Amino acids: CSAGRTKPLYNEQFF.

The rearrangement links TRBV20-1 to TRBJ2-3; 10 nucleotides align to TRBD2. The junction had 10 bases not matched to a gene; V was cut back by 4 bases and J by 0 bases. This CDR3 comprises 17 residues. CDR1 is DFQATT and CDR2 is SNEGSKA in the germline V gene (reference sequence). The CDR3 reads CSATPLPSGRSTDTQYF. In DNA, the CDR3 is TGCAGTGCTACCCCCCTCCCTAGCGGGAGAAGCACAGATACGCAGTATTTT.

There are a few counts of this clone. The V gene is TRBV28, the J gene TRBJ2-7, with TRBD2 matching over 7 bases. Germline values: CDR1 MDHEN, CDR2 SYDVKM. The J segment lost 3 bases and the V segment lost 5 bases, leaving 13 bases of the junction unmatched. CDR3 length equals 16 residues. CDR3 DNA sequence: TGTGCCAGCAGTCGATTCGGGGCTAGCGGCAACTACGAGCAGTACTTC. This translates into CASSRFGASGNYEQYF.

The chain has TRBV27 and TRBJ1-2, with D perhaps matching TRBD1 (5 bases). Trimming left V 3 bases short and J 8 bases short, with 13 bases between. Germline assignment: CDR1 MNHEY and CDR2 SMNVEV (reference sequence). This CDR3 region has 13 residues. In nucleotides, the CDR3 is TGTGCCAGCAGTTTCCGGGACTCCATAGGCTACACCTTC. Encoded protein: CASSFRDSIGYTF.

The genes are TRBV6-6 and TRBJ2-7, with D possibly matching TRBD1 (6 bases). Per the germline V gene, CDR1 is MNHNY and CDR2 is SVGAGI (reference sequence). Trimming left V 0 bases short and J 2 bases short, with 14 bases between. The CDR3 is made up of 16 amino acids. In DNA, the CDR3 is TGTGCCAGCAGTTACTCCCCCGACAGGCCTGCCTACGAGCAGTACTTC. Translating gives CASSYSPDRPAYEQYF.

By share, this clone counts as medium-sized (0.01 to 0.1%). The chain couples TRBV5-1 to TRBJ2-7, with 8 bases matching TRBD2. The ends lost 7 bases at V and 0 bases at J; junction bases unmatched: 3. The CDR3 runs 13 residues. Germline loops: CDR1 SGHRS, CDR2 YFSETQ. The CDR3 coding sequence is TGCGCCAGCCGGGGGGGCAGCTCCTACGAGCAGTACTTC. This translates into CASRGGSSYEQYF.

The chain is built from TRBV6-2 or TRBV6-3 and TRBJ1-1, with unresolved D. Trimming pared 10 bases from V and 2 bases from J, leaving 20 bases between. The germline V gene encodes CDR1 MNHEY and CDR2 SVGEGT. CDR3 length: 15 amino acids. The CDR3 region has the DNA TGTGCCACTAAAACTACTGCCCGGCGAAACACTGAAGCTTTCTTT. Amino acid sequence: CATKTTARRNTEAFF.

This rearrangement joins TRBV9 to TRBJ1-2, with D perhaps TRBD1 (5 bases). The CDR3 is 16 residues long. Trimming took 1 base from V and 8 from J, leaving 21 bases between them. Germline V gene sequence: CDR1 SGDLS, CDR2 YYNGEE. The CDR3 is CASSVRTGRSVGGYTF. Here the CDR3 DNA reads TGTGCCAGCAGCGTAAGGACGGGACGGTCTGTCGGAGGCTACACCTTC.

The rearrangement joins TRBV5-1 to TRBJ2-7; tentatively, D is TRBD2 (5 bases). Germline-derived CDR1 and CDR2 are SGHRS and YFSETQ. CDR3 length: 15 residues. V was clipped by 5 bases and J by 1 base, with 16 bases between them. CDR3 sequence: CASSPGGPLSYEQYF. The DNA of the CDR3 is TGCGCCAGCAGTCCTGGAGGACCTCTATCCTACGAGCAGTACTTC.

This clone is medium-sized (0.01 to 0.1%) in the sample. The gene calls are TRBV9 and TRBJ2-1, with 9 bases lining up with TRBD2. CDR1 is SGDLS and CDR2 is YYNGEE in the germline V gene. The ends lost 0 bases at V and 4 bases at J; junction bases unmatched: 8. The CDR3 is made up of 17 amino acids. CDR3 region: CASSVAVAGANYNEQFF. CDR3 sequence (DNA): TGTGCCAGCAGCGTAGCGGTAGCGGGGGCAAATTACAATGAGCAGTTCTTC.

The rearrangement links TRBV27 to TRBJ2-7, with TRBD2 identical over 10 bases. J was trimmed by 0 bases and V by 7 bases; bases with no gene match: 9. The CDR3 runs to 16 residues. Germline-derived CDR1 and CDR2 are MNHEY and SMNVEV (reference sequence). In DNA, the CDR3 is TGTGCCAGCATTTTCGCACTAGCGGGATCCTCCTACGAGCAGTACTTC. Encoded protein: CASIFALAGSSYEQYF.

Only a few counts were recorded for this clone. At one boundary the junction diverges from the germline segment, which might be a read error. Other DNA sequences in the same sample also yield this CDR3. The rearrangement joins TRBV12-3 or TRBV12-4 to TRBJ1-6; 8 bases map to TRBD1. This CDR3 contains 18 residues. The CDR3 region is CASSFGSGGVPYNSPLHF. CDR3 DNA: TGTGCCAGCAGTTTTGGCTCAGGGGGCGTCCCCTATAACTCACCCCTCCACTTT.